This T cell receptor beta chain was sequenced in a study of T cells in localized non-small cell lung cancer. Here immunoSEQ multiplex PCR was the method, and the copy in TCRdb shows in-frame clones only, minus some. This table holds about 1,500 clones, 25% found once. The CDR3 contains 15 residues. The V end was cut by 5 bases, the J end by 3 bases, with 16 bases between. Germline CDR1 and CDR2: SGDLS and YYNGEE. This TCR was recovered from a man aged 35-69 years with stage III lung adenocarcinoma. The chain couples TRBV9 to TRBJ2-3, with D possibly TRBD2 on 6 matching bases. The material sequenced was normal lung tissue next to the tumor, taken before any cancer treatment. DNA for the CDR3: TGTGCCAGCAGTGACGGGGGAACCTTAACAGATACGCAGTATTTT. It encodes CASSDGGTLTDTQYF.